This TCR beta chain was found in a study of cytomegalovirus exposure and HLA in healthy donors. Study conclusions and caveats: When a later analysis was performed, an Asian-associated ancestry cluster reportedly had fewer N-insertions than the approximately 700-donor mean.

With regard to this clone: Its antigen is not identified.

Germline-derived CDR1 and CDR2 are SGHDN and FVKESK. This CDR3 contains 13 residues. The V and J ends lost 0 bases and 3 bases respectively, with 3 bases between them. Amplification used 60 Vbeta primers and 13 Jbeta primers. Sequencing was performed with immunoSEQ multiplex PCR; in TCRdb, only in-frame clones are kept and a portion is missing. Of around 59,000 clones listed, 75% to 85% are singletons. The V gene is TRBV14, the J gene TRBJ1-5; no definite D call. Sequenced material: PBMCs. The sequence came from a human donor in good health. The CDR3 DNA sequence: TGTGCCAGCAGCCAAGATATCAATCAGCCCCAGCATTTT. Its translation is CASSQDINQPQHF.